Shown below are 23 T cell receptor beta chains from a single sample sequenced in a study of cytomegalovirus exposure and HLA in healthy donors. The PCR had 60 Vbeta and 13 Jbeta primers. Clones were read by immunoSEQ multiplex PCR, and TCRdb kept only the in-frame ones, dropping some. The sample contains approximately 86,000 clones, 70% to 85% of which appear only once. The sample was PBMCs. The receptors were sampled from a man between 60 and 70 years old in good health and CMV-seronegative.

This clone was seen only a few times. The gene calls are TRBV15 and TRBJ2-3; TRBD1 matches at 10 bases. J was trimmed by 4 bases and V by 4 bases; bases with no gene match: 5. There are 15 residues in the CDR3. The germline CDR1 and CDR2 sequences are LNHNV and YYDKDF (reference sequence). The CDR3 reads CATSTKTGGADTQYF. In DNA, the CDR3 is TGTGCCACCAGCACAAAGACAGGGGGCGCAGATACGCAGTATTTT.

The chain is built from TRBV25-1 and TRBJ1-6; D remains unclear. CDR1 is MGHDK and CDR2 is SYGVNS in the germline V gene. The V and J ends lost 7 bases and 4 bases respectively, with 11 bases between them. The CDR3 has 14 amino acids. The CDR3 bases are TGTGCCAGCACTCAGACGGGTTATAATTCACCCCTCCACTTT. It yields the protein CASTQTGYNSPLHF.

This chain connects TRBV5-1 to TRBJ2-3; TRBD2 aligns across 11 bases. Germline CDR1 reads SGHRS; CDR2 reads YFSETQ. The ends lost 6 bases at V and 8 bases at J; junction bases unmatched: 14. The CDR3 sequence is 16 residues long. The CDR3 DNA follows: TGCGCCAGCATGACGGGGGGACTAGCGGACCATGGTACGCAGTATTTT. Protein sequence: CASMTGGLADHGTQYF.

V usage is TRBV2 and J usage is TRBJ2-7, with a tentative D call TRBD2 (6 bases). This CDR3 contains 14 residues. V was trimmed by 10 bases and J by 1 base, leaving 17 bases between them. CDR1 and CDR2 (germline): SNHLY, FYNNEI. The CDR3, as DNA: TGTGCCACCTCTCCGACTAGTGGGTCCTACGAGCAGTACTTC. It yields the protein CATSPTSGSYEQYF.

This clone was counted only a few times. The V gene is TRBV15, the J gene TRBJ2-7, with D hard to call. Trimming stripped 6 bases from V and 0 bases from J, with 18 bases between. The CDR3 spans 16 residues. Germline-derived CDR1 and CDR2 are LNHNV and YYDKDF (reference sequence). The CDR3 bases are TGTGCCACCAGTTCGGGTTCAGTGGCCCTCTCCTACGAGCAGTACTTC. Residues: CATSSGSVALSYEQYF.

The V call is TRBV10-1, the J call TRBJ2-1; perhaps TRBD2 as D (5 bases). Germline V CDR1 and CDR2: WNHNN, SYGVQD (reference sequence). The V and J ends lost 4 bases and 2 bases respectively, with 9 bases between them. The CDR3 runs to 14 residues. CDR3: CASSGDGTYNEQFF. The CDR3 DNA is TGCGCCAGCAGTGGAGACGGGACCTACAATGAGCAGTTCTTC.

This clone was counted a few times. This chain connects TRBV30 to TRBJ1-5; 8 bases fit TRBD1. Germline assignment: CDR1 GTSNPN and CDR2 SVGIG (reference sequence). Trimming at V came to 8 bases and at J to 1 base, leaving 4 bases not matched to a gene. CDR3 length: 13 amino acids. The CDR3 sequence is CAADRGSNQPQHF. The CDR3 nucleotides are TGTGCCGCAGACAGGGGCAGCAATCAGCCCCAGCATTTT. The full variable domain, its missing parts supplied by reference TRBV30 and TRBJ1-5, is SQTIHQWPATLVQPVGSPLSLECTVEGTSNPNLYWYRQAAGRGLQLLFYSVGIGQISSEVPQNLSASRPQDRQFILSSKKLLLSDSGFYLCAADRGSNQPQHFGDGTRLSIL.

This clone was found a few times. V is TRBV2 and J is TRBJ1-1; TRBD1 might be the D (5 bases). There are 17 residues in the CDR3. Looked up from germline, CDR1 is SNHLY and CDR2 is FYNNEI. Trimming pared 7 bases from V and 0 bases from J, leaving 21 bases between. This CDR3 reads CASTSGRGRLMNTEAFF. CDR3 in DNA: TGTGCCAGCACCAGTGGGAGGGGAAGACTCATGAACACTGAAGCTTTCTTT.

This chain joins TRBV19 and TRBJ2-3; the match to TRBD2 covers 8 bases. V was clipped by 7 bases and J by 2 bases; unmatched bases: 14. The CDR3 totals 17 residues. CDR1 LNHDA and CDR2 SQIVND come from the germline V gene (reference sequence). The CDR3 bases are TGTGCCAGTATTAGGTCGGCGTCCGGGGGGGCCACAGATACGCAGTATTTT. Residues: CASIRSASGGATDTQYF.

The chain links TRBV19 to TRBJ1-1; D is unclear. Trimming took 6 bases from V and 4 from J, leaving 15 bases between them. Germline V gives CDR1 LNHDA, CDR2 SQIVND (reference sequence). The CDR3 is 14 amino acids. CDR3 in amino acids: CASRFSGLLTEAFF. The CDR3 DNA reads as TGTGCCAGTAGGTTTTCTGGGCTTCTCACTGAAGCTTTCTTT.

The CDR3 DNA reads as TGTGCCTGGAGTGCCCGACAGGGGTCAATTTCAACTAATGAAAAACTGTTTTTT. This encodes CAWSARQGSISTNEKLFF. V and J are TRBV30 and TRBJ1-4; 8 positions match TRBD1. From germline, CDR1 is GTSNPN and CDR2 SVGIG (reference sequence). V shed 1 base and J 0 bases; nucleotides not matched to a gene: 10. The CDR3 runs 18 residues.

The J gene is TRBJ1-2, the V gene TRBV18, with D maybe TRBD1 (5 bases). With 4 bases removed from V and 8 bases from J, the gap between germline ends came to 26 bases. This CDR3 spans 17 amino acids. Germline CDR1 KGHSH, CDR2 LQKENI. In DNA form, the CDR3 reads TGTGCCAGCTCACTGGCTTTAGGAGGGACCGAGGGAAGGGGCTACACCTTC. It specifies CASSLALGGTEGRGYTF.

V usage is TRBV5-4 and J usage is TRBJ2-7, with 11 nucleotides matching TRBD2. The CDR3 has 15 residues. CDR1 SGHNT and CDR2 YYREEE come from the germline V gene (reference sequence). The junction had 11 bases not matched to a gene; V was cut back by 9 bases and J by 3 bases. The CDR3 is CATQGLAGGSYEQYF. CDR3 DNA sequence: TGTGCCACACAAGGTTTAGCGGGAGGGAGCTACGAGCAGTACTTC.

The rearrangement links TRBV7-9 to TRBJ1-1; no clear D gene. The CDR3 runs 14 residues. V shed 2 bases and J shed 1 base, with 8 bases lying between them. In germline, CDR1 is SEHNR, CDR2 FQNEAQ (reference sequence). In nucleotides, the CDR3 is TGTGCCAGCAGCTTAACCGGGGAGAACACTGAAGCTTTCTTT. Protein product: CASSLTGENTEAFF.

The V gene is TRBV7-8, the J gene TRBJ2-7; possible D gene TRBD1, 6 bases. V lost 4 bases and J lost 2, with 18 bases in between. The germline gives CDR1 SGHVS, CDR2 FQNEAQ. The CDR3 spans 16 residues. CDR3 protein: CASSSPTGLTTYEQYF. For the CDR3, the DNA is TGTGCCAGCAGCTCGCCTACAGGGCTAACAACCTACGAGCAGTACTTC. The complete variable domain, with remaining parts taken from reference TRBV7-8 and TRBJ2-7, reads GAGVSQSPRYKVAKRGQDVALRCDPISGHVSLFWYQQALGQGPEFLTYFQNEAQLDKSGLPSDRFFAERPEGSVSTLKIQRTQQEDSAVYLCASSSPTGLTTYEQYFGPGTRLTVT.

This chain uses TRBV7-2 with TRBJ2-3; 7 bases are a match to TRBD2. Germline-derived CDR1 and CDR2 are SGHTA and FQGNSA. CDR3 length: 13 residues. After removal of 8 bases from V and 4 bases from J, the junction contained 6 bases not matched to a gene. CDR3 sequence reads: CASRDYIADTQYF. The CDR3 DNA sequence: TGTGCCAGCCGGGACTACATCGCAGATACGCAGTATTTT.

This clone was seen more than once but under ten times. CDR3 DNA: TGTGCCAGTAGCTTTTCGACAGATCAGCCCCAGCATTTT. This translates into CASSFSTDQPQHF. This rearrangement joins TRBV19 to TRBJ1-5, with D maybe TRBD1 (5 bases). V gave up 6 bases and J gave up 5 bases, with 11 bases separating them. The CDR3 loop spans 13 amino acids. Germline V gene sequence: CDR1 LNHDA, CDR2 SQIVND (reference sequence). Looking up the rest from reference TRBV19 and TRBJ1-5 gives the full variable domain: DGGITQSPKYLFRKEGQNVTLSCEQNLNHDAMYWYRQDPGQGLRLIYYSQIVNDFQKGDIAEGYSVSREKKESFPLTVTSAQKNPTAFYLCASSFSTDQPQHFGDGTRLSIL.

The chain has TRBV5-1 and TRBJ2-7; 11 positions match TRBD2. Losses at the gene ends were 0 bases for V and 2 bases for J; bases not matched to a gene: 4. Germline lookup yields CDR1 SGHRS and CDR2 YFSETQ. This CDR3 region has 16 residues. This CDR3 is CASSLAVTSGAYEQYF. Written as DNA, the CDR3 is TGCGCCAGCAGCTTGGCCGTGACTAGCGGGGCCTACGAGCAGTACTTC.

This chain uses TRBV6-5 with TRBJ2-2, with TRBD1 as a possible D gene (6 bases). Germline CDR1 and CDR2: MNHEY and SVGAGI. CDR3 length: 15 amino acids. The V end lost 2 bases, the J end lost 1 base, and 8 bases lay between the germline ends. The CDR3, as DNA: TGTGCCAGCAGTTACCTGGGACAGAACACCGGGGAGCTGTTTTTT. Translating gives CASSYLGQNTGELFF.

V is TRBV5-1 and J is TRBJ2-2; no reliable D call. Germline V gives CDR1 SGHRS, CDR2 YFSETQ. This CDR3 region has 16 residues. Trimming left V 6 bases short and J 1 base short, with 16 bases between. The CDR3 sequence is CASKQLMAGNTGELFF. For the CDR3, the DNA is TGCGCCAGCAAGCAGTTGATGGCAGGGAACACCGGGGAGCTGTTTTTT.

The chain recombines TRBV7-2 with TRBJ2-2, with TRBD2 matching over 11 bases. V was pared by 3 bases and J by 5 bases, with 5 bases of the junction left unmatched. Per the germline V gene, CDR1 is SGHTA and CDR2 is FQGNSA. The CDR3 covers 16 residues. The CDR3 spells CASSFSGGVGTGELFF. In nucleotides, the CDR3 is TGTGCCAGCAGCTTTAGCGGGGGGGTGGGTACCGGGGAGCTGTTTTTT.

The gene calls are TRBV7-9 and TRBJ2-7, with D uncertain. Germline V gives CDR1 SEHNR, CDR2 FQNEAQ (reference sequence). This CDR3 spans 12 amino acids. V shed 2 bases and J shed 5 bases, with 7 bases lying between them. As DNA, the CDR3 is TGTGCCAGCAGCTTAATTCTCGACGAGCAGTACTTC. This codes for CASSLILDEQYF. Looking up the rest from reference TRBV7-9 and TRBJ2-7 gives the full variable domain: DTGVSQNPRHKITKRGQNVTFRCDPISEHNRLYWYRQTLGQGPEFLTYFQNEAQLEKSRLLSDRFSAERPKGSFSTLEIQRTEQGDSAMYLCASSLILDEQYFGPGTRLTVT.

This chain joins TRBV19 and TRBJ1-1; D may be TRBD1 (6 bases). This CDR3 has 15 amino acids. Trimming removed 5 bases from V and 1 base from J, with 14 bases in between. The germline V gene encodes CDR1 LNHDA and CDR2 SQIVND (reference sequence). The CDR3 bases are TGTGCCAGTAGTCGTCTCGGACAGAAGAACACTGAAGCTTTCTTT. Its protein is CASSRLGQKNTEAFF.